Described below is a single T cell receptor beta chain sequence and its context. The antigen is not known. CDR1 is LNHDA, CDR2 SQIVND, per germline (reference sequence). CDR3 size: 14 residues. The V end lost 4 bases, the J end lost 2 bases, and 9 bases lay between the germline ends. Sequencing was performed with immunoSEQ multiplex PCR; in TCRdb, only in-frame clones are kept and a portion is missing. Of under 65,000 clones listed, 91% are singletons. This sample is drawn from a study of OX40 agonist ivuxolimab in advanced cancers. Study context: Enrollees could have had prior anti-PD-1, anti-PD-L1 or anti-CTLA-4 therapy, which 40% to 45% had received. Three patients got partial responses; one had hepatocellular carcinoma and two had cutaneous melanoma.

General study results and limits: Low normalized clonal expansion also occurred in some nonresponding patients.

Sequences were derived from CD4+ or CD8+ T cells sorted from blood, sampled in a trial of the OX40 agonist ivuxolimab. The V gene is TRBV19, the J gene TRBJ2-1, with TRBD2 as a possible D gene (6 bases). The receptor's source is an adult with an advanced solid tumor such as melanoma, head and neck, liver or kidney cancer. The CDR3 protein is CASSRGRPYNEQFF. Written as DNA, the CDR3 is TGTGCCAGTAGTAGAGGGAGGCCCTACAATGAGCAGTTCTTC.